Listed here are 30 T cell receptor beta chains from one sample, sequenced in a study of ipilimumab plus nivolumab after autologous stem cell transplantation. Clones were sequenced by immunoSEQ multiplex PCR, and TCRdb holds only the in-frame ones, with some missing. The sample lists fewer than 30,000 clones, 70% to 90% occurring once. Specimen: PBMCs, collected in a trial of ipilimumab plus nivolumab as post-transplant consolidation. These receptors were collected from a male donor with diffuse large B-cell lymphoma.

The chain links TRBV6-5 to TRBJ2-2, with D perhaps assigned TRBD1 or TRBD2 (5 bases each). V gave up 8 bases and J gave up 2 bases, with 12 bases separating them. This CDR3 contains 14 residues. Germline CDR1 and CDR2: MNHEY and SVGAGI. The CDR3 here is CASWDASNTGELFF. Written as DNA, the CDR3 is TGTGCCAGCTGGGACGCATCAAACACCGGGGAGCTGTTTTTT.

The rearrangement uses TRBV7-9 and TRBJ2-7; D could derive from TRBD1 or TRBD2 (5 bases each). Trimming removed 3 bases from V and 2 bases from J, with 11 bases in between. This CDR3 comprises 14 residues. CDR1 is SEHNR, CDR2 FQNEAQ, per germline (reference sequence). The CDR3 loop reads CASSFGTDTYEQYF. As DNA, the CDR3 is TGTGCCAGCAGCTTCGGGACGGACACCTACGAGCAGTACTTC.

The chain joins TRBV19 to TRBJ2-2, with TRBD2 identical over 7 bases. J was trimmed by 4 bases and V by 4 bases; bases with no gene match: 3. Germline loops: CDR1 LNHDA, CDR2 SQIVND (reference sequence). The CDR3 consists of 14 residues. CDR3: CASSTGGLTGELFF. As DNA, the CDR3 is TGTGCCAGTAGTACGGGGGGACTCACCGGGGAGCTGTTTTTT.

The rearrangement uses TRBV7-6 and TRBJ2-5; D unresolved. Trimming took 1 base from V and 4 from J, leaving 13 bases between them. Germline-derived CDR1 and CDR2 are SGHVS and FNYEAQ. There are 15 residues in the CDR3. The chain's CDR3 is CASSLVTGERETQYF. The CDR3 DNA is TGTGCCAGCAGCTTAGTAACTGGGGAACGAGAGACCCAGTACTTC.

The CDR3 DNA reads TGTGCCAGTAGTATGTTGGGCGGGGACACTGAAGCTTTCTTT. Translated, it gives CASSMLGGDTEAFF. This sequence joins TRBV19 and TRBJ1-1; D not resolved. The CDR3 is 14 residues long. Germline lookup yields CDR1 LNHDA and CDR2 SQIVND (reference sequence). The germline V and J ends were trimmed by 3 bases and 3 bases, with 11 bases remaining between them.

This chain links TRBV29-1 with TRBJ2-1; TRBD1 is a possible D gene (6 bases). Trimming left V 3 bases short and J 7 bases short, with 19 bases between. Germline-derived CDR1 and CDR2 are SQVTM and ANQGSEA. The CDR3 totals 15 residues. For the CDR3, the DNA is TGCAGCGTTGAGGTAGGGGCAGGGGTAAGAAATGAGCAGTTCTTC. Its translation is CSVEVGAGVRNEQFF.

The rearrangement joins TRBV2 to TRBJ1-5; 10 nucleotides match TRBD1. V lost 6 bases, J lost 2 bases, and 4 bases stayed unmatched. Germline CDR1 SNHLY, CDR2 FYNNEI. The CDR3 has 15 residues. The CDR3: CASRDGTGGNQPQHF. CDR3 coding DNA: TGTGCCAGCAGAGACGGGACAGGGGGCAATCAGCCCCAGCATTTT.

The gene calls are TRBV5-6 and TRBJ1-2; 8 bases map to TRBD1. V shed 6 bases and J 5 bases; nucleotides not matched to a gene: 12. Germline V lookup: CDR1 SGHDT, CDR2 YYEEEE. This CDR3 is built from 15 residues. Written as DNA, the CDR3 is TGTGCCAGCAAGCAACAGGGGGTCCTTAGTTATGGCTACACCTTC. It specifies CASKQQGVLSYGYTF. The whole variable domain, filled in from reference TRBV5-6 and TRBJ1-2, reads DAGVTQSPTHLIKTRGQQVTLRCSPKSGHDTVSWYQQALGQGPQFIFQYYEEEERQRGNFPDRFSGHQFPNYSSELNVNALLLGDSALYLCASKQQGVLSYGYTFGSGTRLTVV.

This chain joins TRBV14 and TRBJ2-7; D might be TRBD1 (6 bases). Germline-derived CDR1 and CDR2 are SGHDN and FVKESK. V was shortened by 6 bases and J by 2 bases, with 14 bases between the two germline ends. CDR3 length: 14 amino acids. The CDR3 here is CASSPFKGAYEQYF. The CDR3 bases are TGTGCCAGCAGTCCGTTCAAGGGGGCCTACGAGCAGTACTTC.

V usage is TRBV19 and J usage is TRBJ2-1; D assignment may be TRBD1 or TRBD2 (5 bases each). Trimming took off 6 bases at V and 2 bases at J, with 8 bases between the two ends. CDR1 and CDR2 (germline): LNHDA, SQIVND (reference sequence). This CDR3 contains 13 residues. The CDR3 sequence: CASRGTAYNEQFF. The CDR3 nucleotides are TGTGCCAGTAGGGGGACGGCCTACAATGAGCAGTTCTTC.

The table lists this clone with a count of one. The chain recombines TRBV19 with TRBJ2-2, with D possibly TRBD1 on 5 matching bases. V lost 7 bases and J lost 1, with 13 bases in between. This CDR3 has 15 residues. From germline, CDR1 is LNHDA and CDR2 SQIVND (reference sequence). The CDR3 loop reads CASKLRGGNTGELFF. Written as DNA, the CDR3 is TGTGCCAGTAAACTAAGGGGCGGGAACACCGGGGAGCTGTTTTTT.

The V call is TRBV9, the J call TRBJ2-7; D possibly corresponds to TRBD2 (6 bases). CDR1 is SGDLS and CDR2 is YYNGEE in the germline V gene. The CDR3 covers 15 residues. V was shortened by 0 bases and J by 0 bases, with 10 bases between the two germline ends. The DNA of the CDR3 is TGTGCCAGCAGCGTAGTTCTAGCGAGCTCCTACGAGCAGTACTTC. This translates into CASSVVLASSYEQYF.

The V call is TRBV6-5, the J call TRBJ2-3, with 8 bases matching TRBD1. Germline V gives CDR1 MNHEY, CDR2 SVGAGI. With 0 bases clipped from V and 2 bases from J, the junction kept 1 base outside the gene matches. The CDR3 runs 15 residues. The CDR3 nucleotides read TGTGCCAGCAGTTACTCTCAGGGGGCCACAGATACGCAGTATTTT. Translating it yields CASSYSQGATDTQYF.

This rearrangement joins TRBV4-3 to TRBJ1-4; D gene unclear. The CDR3 has 15 amino acids. CDR1 is LGHNA, CDR2 YSLEER, per germline. Trimming took off 1 base at V and 4 bases at J, with 10 bases between the two ends. The CDR3 DNA is TGCGCCAGCAGCCAAGGAGGAGGGCATAATGAAAAACTGTTTTTT. Its translation: CASSQGGGHNEKLFF.

The chain joins TRBV14 to TRBJ2-7, with no clear D. Trimming stripped 3 bases from V and 5 bases from J, with 14 bases between. This CDR3 contains 14 residues. Germline assignment: CDR1 SGHDN and CDR2 FVKESK. The CDR3 DNA follows: TGTGCCAGCAGCCAGTCTGCCGGTTTTGACGAGCAGTACTTC. This translates into CASSQSAGFDEQYF.

The count of this clone is one. This chain connects TRBV19 to TRBJ1-1; tentatively, D is TRBD1 (6 bases). CDR3 length: 15 residues. Trimming pared 7 bases from V and 2 bases from J, leaving 17 bases between. Per germline, CDR1 LNHDA and CDR2 SQIVND (reference sequence). CDR3 in DNA: TGTGCCAGTAAAGCGCCGGGGGCTGTTAACACTGAAGCTTTCTTT. Its translation is CASKAPGAVNTEAFF.

J is TRBJ1-4 and V is TRBV25-1; D is possibly TRBD1 (5 bases). Germline loops: CDR1 MGHDK, CDR2 SYGVNS. The CDR3 extends over 14 amino acids. Trimming pared 8 bases from V and 4 bases from J, leaving 14 bases between. The CDR3 DNA reads as TGTGCCAGCGAATCAGGGATGGGTAATGAAAAACTGTTTTTT. Its protein is CASESGMGNEKLFF. Together with reference TRBV25-1 and TRBJ1-4, the CDR3 gives the full variable domain: EADIYQTPRYLVIGTGKKITLECSQTMGHDKMYWYQQDPGMELHLIHYSYGVNSTEKGDLSSESTVSRIRTEHFPLTLESARPSHTSQYLCASESGMGNEKLFFGSGTQLSVL.

This rearrangement joins TRBV5-1 to TRBJ2-2; TRBD1 matches at 9 bases. Germline V CDR1 and CDR2: SGHRS, YFSETQ. The junction had 8 bases not matched to a gene; V was cut back by 4 bases and J by 4 bases. CDR3 size: 16 residues. The CDR3 region is CASSRDRVRGTGELFF. In DNA, the CDR3 is TGCGCCAGCAGCCGGGACAGGGTCAGAGGCACCGGGGAGCTGTTTTTT.

The chain is built from TRBV7-6 and TRBJ2-5; D may be TRBD1 (6 bases). The CDR3 extends over 14 amino acids. Germline CDR1 SGHVS, CDR2 FNYEAQ. Deletions cut 4 bases from V and 2 bases from J, with 11 bases between. The CDR3 protein is CASSSWTEQETQYF. The CDR3 nucleotides are TGTGCCAGCAGCTCCTGGACAGAACAAGAGACCCAGTACTTC.

The chain employs TRBV2 and TRBJ2-5, with 7 bases identical to TRBD2. J gave up 3 bases and V 3 bases, and 4 bases lay outside the gene matches. Germline CDR1 and CDR2: SNHLY and FYNNEI. This CDR3 has 14 residues. CDR3 in amino acids: CASSEPSGKETQYF. The CDR3 coding sequence is TGTGCCAGCAGTGAGCCTAGCGGAAAAGAGACCCAGTACTTC.

The chain is built from TRBV2 and TRBJ2-7; TRBD1 matches 7 bases. V was clipped by 8 bases and J by 3 bases; unmatched bases: 4. CDR1 and CDR2 from the germline V gene are SNHLY and FYNNEI. The CDR3 consists of 12 residues. The DNA of the CDR3 is TGTGCCAGCTACACAGGGGACTACGAGCAGTACTTC. Translation gives CASYTGDYEQYF.

This clone was seen once. This chain uses TRBV30 with TRBJ2-5; either TRBD1 or TRBD2 may supply D (6 bases each). Trimming took 0 bases from V and 4 from J, leaving 21 bases between them. Germline-derived CDR1 and CDR2 are GTSNPN and SVGIG (reference sequence). This CDR3 has 17 residues. The CDR3 region is CAWSVLEGPGAGETQYF. The CDR3 bases are TGTGCCTGGAGTGTACTAGAGGGACCGGGGGCGGGAGAGACCCAGTACTTC.

The V and J genes are TRBV6-5 and TRBJ2-7, with D tentatively TRBD1 (6 bases). The CDR3 is made up of 14 amino acids. V shed 5 bases and J shed 2 bases, with 13 bases lying between them. CDR1 and CDR2 (germline): MNHEY, SVGAGI. CDR3 DNA: TGTGCCAGCAGTGACAACCGGGACACCTACGAGCAGTACTTC. It codes for CASSDNRDTYEQYF.

V usage is TRBV10-3 and J usage is TRBJ2-5, with 11 bases identical to TRBD1. With 3 bases clipped from V and 4 bases from J, the junction kept 7 bases outside the gene matches. This CDR3 region has 16 residues. CDR1 is ENHRY, CDR2 SYGVKD, per germline. The CDR3 DNA follows: TGTGCCATCAGTGACGCTGGGACAGGGGGAGTAGAGACCCAGTACTTC. As protein: CAISDAGTGGVETQYF.

The chain has TRBV7-8 and TRBJ2-3; D perhaps matches TRBD2 (6 bases). Germline assignment: CDR1 SGHVS and CDR2 FQNEAQ. The V gene lost 5 bases and the J gene lost 0 bases, with 21 bases spanning the gap. The CDR3 is 18 residues long. The CDR3 region has the DNA TGTGCCAGCAGCATAGACCTGGGTAGCGGTAGAAGCACAGATACGCAGTATTTT. It translates to CASSIDLGSGRSTDTQYF.

This chain joins TRBV7-2 and TRBJ1-5, with D perhaps TRBD1 (6 bases). Germline-derived CDR1 and CDR2 are SGHTA and FQGNSA. The CDR3 runs to 13 residues. The germline V and J ends were trimmed by 2 bases and 7 bases, with 9 bases remaining between them. CDR3 residues: CASSLRGAQPQHF. The CDR3 coding sequence is TGTGCCAGCAGCTTACGGGGGGCACAGCCCCAGCATTTT.

The CDR3, as DNA: TGTGCCAGTAGTATACAGACAGGAGGGTATGGCTACACCTTC. Its protein is CASSIQTGGYGYTF. The rearrangement uses TRBV19 and TRBJ1-2; D perhaps matches TRBD1 (6 bases). Germline V gives CDR1 LNHDA, CDR2 SQIVND (reference sequence). V shed 2 bases and J shed 5 bases, with 12 bases lying between them. This CDR3 contains 14 residues. Based on the CDR3 plus reference TRBV19 and TRBJ1-2, the full variable domain is DGGITQSPKYLFRKEGQNVTLSCEQNLNHDAMYWYRQDPGQGLRLIYYSQIVNDFQKGDIAEGYSVSREKKESFPLTVTSAQKNPTAFYLCASSIQTGGYGYTFGSGTRLTVV.

The count of this clone is one. This sequence joins TRBV27 and TRBJ2-7, with 9 bases identical to TRBD2. The junction had 3 bases not matched to a gene; V was cut back by 0 bases and J by 3 bases. CDR1 and CDR2 from the germline V gene are MNHEY and SMNVEV (reference sequence). The length of the CDR3 is 15 residues. CDR3 nucleotide sequence: TGTGCCAGCAGTTTATCAGCGGGGGGCGACTACGAGCAGTACTTC. It codes for CASSLSAGGDYEQYF.

The V gene is TRBV4-2, the J gene TRBJ2-5; 11 nucleotides align to TRBD1. J lost 0 bases, V lost 1 base, and 22 bases had no gene match. This CDR3 has 23 residues. Germline lookup yields CDR1 LGHNA and CDR2 YNFKEQ. As DNA, the CDR3 is TGTGCCAGCAGCCAAGTAGGACAGGGGGCAATCAAGACTAGCGGCACGTACCAAGAGACCCAGTACTTC. It codes for CASSQVGQGAIKTSGTYQETQYF.

This clone appeared once. The chain employs TRBV7-2 and TRBJ1-2; tentative D call: TRBD1 (6 bases). Trimming took 7 bases from V and 5 from J, leaving 14 bases between them. CDR3 length: 13 amino acids. Germline lookup yields CDR1 SGHTA and CDR2 FQGNSA. CDR3 sequence reads: CASTPGQSYGYTF. For the CDR3, the DNA is TGTGCCAGCACCCCGGGACAATCTTATGGCTACACCTTC.